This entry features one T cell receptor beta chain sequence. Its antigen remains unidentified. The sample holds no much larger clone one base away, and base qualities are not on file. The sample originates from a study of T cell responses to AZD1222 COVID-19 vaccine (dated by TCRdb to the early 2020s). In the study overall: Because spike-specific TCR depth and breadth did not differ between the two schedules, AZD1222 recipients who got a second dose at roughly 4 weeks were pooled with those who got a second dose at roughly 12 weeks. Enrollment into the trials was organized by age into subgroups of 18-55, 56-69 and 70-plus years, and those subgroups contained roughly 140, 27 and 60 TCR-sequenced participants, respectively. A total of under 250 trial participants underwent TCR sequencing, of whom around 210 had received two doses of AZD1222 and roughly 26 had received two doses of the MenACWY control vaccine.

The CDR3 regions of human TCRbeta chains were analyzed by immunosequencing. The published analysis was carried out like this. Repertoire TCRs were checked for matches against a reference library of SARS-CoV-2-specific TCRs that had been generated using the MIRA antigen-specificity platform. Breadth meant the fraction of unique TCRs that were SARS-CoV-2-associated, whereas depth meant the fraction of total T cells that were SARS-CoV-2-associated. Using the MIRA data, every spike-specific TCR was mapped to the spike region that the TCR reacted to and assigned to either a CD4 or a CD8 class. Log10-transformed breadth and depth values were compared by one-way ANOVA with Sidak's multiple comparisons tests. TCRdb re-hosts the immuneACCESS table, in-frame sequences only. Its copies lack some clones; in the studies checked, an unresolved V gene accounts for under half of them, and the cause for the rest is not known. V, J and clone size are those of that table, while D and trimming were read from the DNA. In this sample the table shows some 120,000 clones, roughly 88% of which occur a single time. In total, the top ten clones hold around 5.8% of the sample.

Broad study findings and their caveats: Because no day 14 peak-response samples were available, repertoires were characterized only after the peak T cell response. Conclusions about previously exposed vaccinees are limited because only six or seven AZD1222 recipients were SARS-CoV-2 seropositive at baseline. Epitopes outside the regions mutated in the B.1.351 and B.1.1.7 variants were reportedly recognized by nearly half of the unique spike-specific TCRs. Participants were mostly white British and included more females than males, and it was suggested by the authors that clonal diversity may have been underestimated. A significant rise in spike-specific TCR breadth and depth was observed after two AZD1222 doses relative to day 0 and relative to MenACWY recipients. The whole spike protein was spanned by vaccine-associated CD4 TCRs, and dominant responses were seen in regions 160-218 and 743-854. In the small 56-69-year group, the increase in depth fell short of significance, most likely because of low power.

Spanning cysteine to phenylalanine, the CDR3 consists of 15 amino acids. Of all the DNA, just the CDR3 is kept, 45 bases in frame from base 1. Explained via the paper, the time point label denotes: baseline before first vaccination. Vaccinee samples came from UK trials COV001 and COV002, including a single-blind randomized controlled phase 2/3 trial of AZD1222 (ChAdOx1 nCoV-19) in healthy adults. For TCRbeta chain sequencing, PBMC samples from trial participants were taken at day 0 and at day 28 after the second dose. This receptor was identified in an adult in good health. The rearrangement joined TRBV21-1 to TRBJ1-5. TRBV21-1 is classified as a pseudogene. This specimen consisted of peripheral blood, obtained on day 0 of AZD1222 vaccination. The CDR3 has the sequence CASGDPDCINQPQHF. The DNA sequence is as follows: TGTGCCAGCGGCGACCCGGACTGTATTAATCAGCCCCAGCATTTT.